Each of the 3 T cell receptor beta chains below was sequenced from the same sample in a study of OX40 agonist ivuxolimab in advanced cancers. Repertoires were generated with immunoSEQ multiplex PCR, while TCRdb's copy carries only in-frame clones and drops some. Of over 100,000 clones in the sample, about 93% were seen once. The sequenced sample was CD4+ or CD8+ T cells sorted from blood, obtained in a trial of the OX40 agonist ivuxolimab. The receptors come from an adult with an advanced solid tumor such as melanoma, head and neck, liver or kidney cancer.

The CDR3 here is CASGRLNTEAFF. CDR3 bases: TGTGCCAGCGGCAGACTGAACACTGAAGCTTTCTTT. The rearrangement links TRBV6-1 to TRBJ1-1; D gene uncertain. CDR1 is MNHNS and CDR2 is SASEGT in the germline V gene. The CDR3 has 12 residues. Trimming pared 8 bases from V and 0 bases from J, leaving 7 bases between.

CDR3 sequence (DNA): TGTGCCAGCAGTGCCAGGGAGGCCGGGGAGCTGTTTTTT. It translates to CASSAREAGELFF. J is TRBJ2-2 and V is TRBV7-3; a possible D gene is TRBD2 (6 bases). CDR3 length equals 13 residues. In germline, CDR1 is SGHTA, CDR2 FQGTGA. Trimming removed 6 bases at V and 6 bases at J, with 11 bases between.

CDR3 sequence: CASSPPQSLAGDLKQFF. CDR3 bases: TGTGCCAGCTCACCACCGCAATCGCTAGCGGGAGACTTGAAACAGTTCTTC. The rearrangement joins TRBV18 to TRBJ2-1, with 10 bases aligning to TRBD2. V lost 0 bases, J lost 13 bases, and 15 bases stayed unmatched. The CDR3 runs 17 residues. Germline lookup yields CDR1 KGHSH and CDR2 LQKENI.